Listed below are T cell receptor beta chains from one sample, sequenced in a study of blood T cell repertoires in COVID-19. TCRdb keeps only in-frame clones here, not all; method: immunoSEQ multiplex PCR. Seen here are 95,000 to 100,000 clones, around 87% observed once, and the top ten hold roughly 11%. Input material: peripheral blood. The source of these receptors is a woman in her thirties with acute or convalescent COVID-19. The CDR3 runs from the conserved cysteine through the conserved F or W. A D gene is named only where the DNA matches it firmly. Part of the rows lack a size; the others show once, few, many or a class for expanded clones.

d_call: -
j_call: TRBJ2-3
clone_size: -
v_call: TRBV7-9
cdr3_aa: CASRLLADTQYF
cdr3_nt: TGTGCCAGCAGATTACTAGCAGATACGCAGTATTTT

d_call: -
j_call: TRBJ1-2
clone_size: -
v_call: TRBV3-1/TRBV3-2
cdr3_aa: CASSQGTGSYGYTF
cdr3_nt: TGTGCCAGCAGCCAAGGTACAGGCAGCTATGGCTACACCTTC

d_call: -
j_call: TRBJ1-5
clone_size: -
v_call: TRBV2
cdr3_aa: CASSETGQPQHF
cdr3_nt: TGTGCCAGCAGTGAGACTGGTCAGCCCCAGCATTTT

d_call: TRBD1
j_call: TRBJ1-1
clone_size: -
v_call: TRBV24-1
cdr3_aa: CATTRLQGTEAFF
cdr3_nt: TGTGCCACCACCCGATTACAGGGGACTGAAGCTTTCTTT

d_call: TRBD2
j_call: TRBJ2-7
clone_size: once
v_call: TRBV18
cdr3_aa: CASSPSSGGFGNEQYF
cdr3_nt: TGTGCCAGCTCACCCTCTAGCGGGGGGTTTGGGAACGAGCAGTACTTC

d_call: -
j_call: TRBJ1-2
clone_size: -
v_call: TRBV28
cdr3_aa: CASRLGGGQGNYGYTF
cdr3_nt: TGTGCCAGCAGGCTAGGCGGGGGCCAAGGGAACTATGGCTACACCTTC

d_call: -
j_call: TRBJ1-6
clone_size: -
v_call: TRBV28
cdr3_aa: CASTYSNSPLHF
cdr3_nt: TGTGCCAGCACCTATAGTAATTCACCCCTCCACTTT

d_call: TRBD1
j_call: TRBJ2-2
clone_size: -
v_call: TRBV11-1
cdr3_aa: CASSLPGQINTGELFF
cdr3_nt: TGTGCCAGCAGCTTACCGGGACAGATAAACACCGGGGAGCTGTTTTTT

d_call: TRBD2
j_call: TRBJ2-1
clone_size: -
v_call: TRBV5-4
cdr3_aa: CASSLPGTSIHEQFF
cdr3_nt: TGTGCCAGCAGCTTGCCTGGGACTAGTATCCATGAGCAGTTCTTC

d_call: -
j_call: TRBJ1-5
clone_size: -
v_call: TRBV11-2
cdr3_aa: CASSLDKQSNQPQHF
cdr3_nt: TGTGCCAGCAGCTTAGATAAACAGTCAAATCAGCCCCAGCATTTT

d_call: -
j_call: TRBJ2-2
clone_size: -
v_call: TRBV12-3/TRBV12-4
cdr3_aa: CASSFYNTGELFF
cdr3_nt: TGTGCCAGCAGTTTCTACAACACCGGGGAGCTGTTTTTT